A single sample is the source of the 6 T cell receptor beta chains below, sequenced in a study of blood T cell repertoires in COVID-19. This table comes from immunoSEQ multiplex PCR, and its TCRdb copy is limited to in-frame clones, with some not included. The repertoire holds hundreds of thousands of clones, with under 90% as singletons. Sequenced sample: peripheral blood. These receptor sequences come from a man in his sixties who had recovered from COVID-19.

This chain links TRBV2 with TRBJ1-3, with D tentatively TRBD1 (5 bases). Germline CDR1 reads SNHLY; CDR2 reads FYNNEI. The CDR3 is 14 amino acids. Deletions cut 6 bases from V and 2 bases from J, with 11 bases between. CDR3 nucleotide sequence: TGTGCCAGCAGGACTGACAGAACTGGAAACACCATATATTTT. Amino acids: CASRTDRTGNTIYF.

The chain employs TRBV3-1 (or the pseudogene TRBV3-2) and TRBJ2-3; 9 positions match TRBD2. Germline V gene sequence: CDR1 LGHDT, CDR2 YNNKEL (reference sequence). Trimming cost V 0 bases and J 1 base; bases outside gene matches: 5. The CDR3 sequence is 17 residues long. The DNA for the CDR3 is TGTGCCAGCAGCCAAGATGGGAGCGGGAGGCGCACAGATACGCAGTATTTT. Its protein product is CASSQDGSGRRTDTQYF.

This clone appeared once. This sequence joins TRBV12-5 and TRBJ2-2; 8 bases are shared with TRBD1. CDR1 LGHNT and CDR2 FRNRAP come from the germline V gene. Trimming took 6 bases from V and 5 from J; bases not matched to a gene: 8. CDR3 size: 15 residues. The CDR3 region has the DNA TGTGCTAGTGGGCCACTCCGGACAGGGACCGGGGAGCTGTTTTTT. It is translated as CASGPLRTGTGELFF. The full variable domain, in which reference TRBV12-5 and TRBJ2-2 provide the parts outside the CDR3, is DARVTQTPRHKVTEMGQEVTMRCQPILGHNTVFWYRQTMMQGLELLAYFRNRAPLDDSGMPKDRFSAEMPDATLATLKIQPSEPRDSAVYFCASGPLRTGTGELFFGEGSRLTVL.

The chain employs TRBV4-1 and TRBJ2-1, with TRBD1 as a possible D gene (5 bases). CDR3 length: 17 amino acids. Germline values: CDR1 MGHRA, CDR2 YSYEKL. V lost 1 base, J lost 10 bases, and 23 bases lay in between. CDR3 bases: TGCGCCAGCAGCCAAGTCCTGGCAGGGATCCCCAAATACGAGCAGTTCTTC. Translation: CASSQVLAGIPKYEQFF.

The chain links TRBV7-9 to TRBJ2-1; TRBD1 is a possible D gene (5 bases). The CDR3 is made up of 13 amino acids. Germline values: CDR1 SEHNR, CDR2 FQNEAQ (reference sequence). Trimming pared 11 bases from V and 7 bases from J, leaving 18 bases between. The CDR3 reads CACSRQQLNEQFF. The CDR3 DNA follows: TGTGCCTGCTCTCGACAGCAATTGAATGAGCAGTTCTTC.

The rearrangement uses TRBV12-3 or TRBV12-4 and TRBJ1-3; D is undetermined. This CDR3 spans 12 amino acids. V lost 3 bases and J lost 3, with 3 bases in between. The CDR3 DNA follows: TGTGCCAGCAGTTTCGTTGGAAACACCATATATTTT. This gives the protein CASSFVGNTIYF.